The clone carrying this T cell receptor (beta chain) was seen only a few times. The source of the sample is a study of blood T cell repertoires in COVID-19. Looking at the study overall: COVID-19 samples, acute and convalescent, were from the United States, Italy and Spain. Sources were T cells, B-cell-depleted T cells, or PBMCs; the material itself was cDNA or gDNA.

Original processing notes: Counts of nucleated cells, estimated from reference gene primer amplification, were obtained. Sequenced by immunoSEQ multiplex PCR; TCRdb stores in-frame clones only, minus some. For V, J and clone size, that table is used; D and trimming come from the DNA. The repertoire holds some 74,000 clones, around 83% seen once, with 40% to 50% in the top ten. Germline values: CDR1 MNHEY, CDR2 SVGEGT. This CDR3 has 17 amino acids. Trimming at V came to 2 bases and at J to 3 bases, leaving 10 bases not matched to a gene. Sequenced sample: peripheral blood. The rearrangement joins TRBV6-2 or TRBV6-3 to TRBJ1-5, with TRBD1 identical over 7 bases. The receptor was isolated from a man older than 75 with acute or convalescent COVID-19. In nucleotides, the CDR3 is TGTGCCAGCAGTTACCCGTTCCCGGGACAGAACAATCAGCCCCAGCATTTT. It translates to CASSYPFPGQNNQPQHF.